These 7 T cell receptor beta chains were sequenced from one sample in a study of spatial heterogeneity in lung cancer. TCRdb called the 5' RACE reads again in MiXCR, with one record for every CDR3 protein. Counted here are fewer than 7,000 distinct CDR3 sequences, 10% to 15% occurring once; the ten biggest clones make up 20%. Time point denoted: sample taken at primary tumor resection. Sample: normal lung tissue next to the tumor, taken at surgery. These receptor sequences come from a female donor with early-stage non-small cell lung cancer.

CDR3 sequence (DNA): TGCAGTGCTAGAGGAGGAGCCTCAGATTCACCCCTCCACTTT. This translates into CSARGGASDSPLHF. The rearrangement links TRBV20-1 to TRBJ1-6; D is ambiguous. The V end lost 1 base, the J end lost 8 bases, and 12 bases lay between the germline ends. Germline V gene lookup returns CDR1 DFQATT and CDR2 SNEGSKA (reference sequence). The CDR3 has 14 residues.

This clonotype was observed many times. CDR3: CASSLETISSYEQYF. In DNA, the CDR3 is TGTGCCAGCAGCTTAGAGACCATTAGTAGCTACGAGCAGTACTTC. V gene TRBV11-2 combines with J gene TRBJ2-7; no definite D call. Germline assignment: CDR1 SGHAT and CDR2 FQNNGV. V lost 0 bases and J 3 bases, leaving 12 bases between the germline ends. CDR3 length equals 15 residues.

CDR3 sequence (DNA): TGTGCCAGCAGCTTATGGTCCGGACAGGGGGCGATAGCTAACTATGGCTACACCTTC. This codes for CASSLWSGQGAIANYGYTF. The rearrangement uses TRBV7-9 and TRBJ1-2, with 11 bases aligning to TRBD1. Germline assignment: CDR1 SEHNR and CDR2 FQNEAQ (reference sequence). V was pared by 2 bases and J by 0 bases, with 11 bases of the junction left unmatched. This CDR3 spans 19 amino acids.

Judged by abundance, this clonotype is medium-sized. V is TRBV9 and J is TRBJ2-3; possibly TRBD2 for D (6 bases). Germline V lookup: CDR1 SGDLS, CDR2 YYNGEE. V lost 4 bases, J lost 1 base, and 13 bases lay in between. The CDR3 loop spans 15 amino acids. As DNA, the CDR3 is TGTGCCAGCAGCTTAGCGGTAGGGGGCACAGATACGCAGTATTTT. It codes for CASSLAVGGTDTQYF. The full variable domain, with the rest looked up from reference TRBV9 and TRBJ2-3, is DSGVTQTPKHLITATGQRVTLRCSPRSGDLSVYWYQQSLDQGLQFLIQYYNGEERAKGNILERFSAQQFPDLHSELNLSSLELGDSALYFCASSLAVGGTDTQYFGPGTRLTVL.

The rearrangement links TRBV5-8 to TRBJ2-5; the D gene is possibly TRBD1 (6 bases). Deletions cut 2 bases from V and 0 bases from J, with 14 bases between. The CDR3 covers 16 residues. In germline, CDR1 is SGHTS, CDR2 YDEGEE. This chain's CDR3 is CASSLGRGPYQETQYF. CDR3 nucleotides: TGTGCCAGCAGCTTAGGCAGGGGACCCTACCAAGAGACCCAGTACTTC.

Ten or more counts support this clonotype. The chain is built from TRBV7-2 and TRBJ2-7; possible D gene TRBD1, 6 bases. The germline CDR1 and CDR2 sequences are SGHTA and FQGNSA. The CDR3 is 15 amino acids. The V gene lost 1 base and the J gene lost 3 bases, with 13 bases spanning the gap. Written as DNA, the CDR3 is TGTGCCAGCAGCTTAGGACAGGTAGCTCACTACGAGCAGTACGTC. Protein product: CASSLGQVAHYEQYV.

In this sample, this clonotype turned up many times. This chain links TRBV24-1 with TRBJ1-2, with 9 bases aligning to TRBD1. The germline V gene encodes CDR1 KGHDR and CDR2 SFDVKD. The V gene end was trimmed by 7 bases and the J gene end by 8 bases; junction bases not matched to a gene: 7. This CDR3 has 13 residues. As DNA, the CDR3 is TGTGCCACCAGCGAACAGGGGGCAGGGGGCTACACCTTC. Protein: CATSEQGAGGYTF.